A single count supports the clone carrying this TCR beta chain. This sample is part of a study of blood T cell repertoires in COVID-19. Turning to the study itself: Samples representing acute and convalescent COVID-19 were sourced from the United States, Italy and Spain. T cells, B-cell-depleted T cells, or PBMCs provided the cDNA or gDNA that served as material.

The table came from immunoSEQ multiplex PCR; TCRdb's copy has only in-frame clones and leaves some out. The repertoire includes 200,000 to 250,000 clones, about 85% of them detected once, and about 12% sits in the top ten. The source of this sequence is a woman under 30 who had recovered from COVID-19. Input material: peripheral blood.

DNA of the CDR3: TGCGCCAGCAGCCAAGCGGGGGTTTACTATGGCTACACCTTC. It specifies CASSQAGVYYGYTF. V gene TRBV4-3 combines with J gene TRBJ1-2; a possible D gene is TRBD1 (5 bases). Trimming removed 1 base at V and 3 bases at J, with 9 bases between. Per germline, CDR1 LGHNA and CDR2 YSLEER. This CDR3 comprises 14 residues.